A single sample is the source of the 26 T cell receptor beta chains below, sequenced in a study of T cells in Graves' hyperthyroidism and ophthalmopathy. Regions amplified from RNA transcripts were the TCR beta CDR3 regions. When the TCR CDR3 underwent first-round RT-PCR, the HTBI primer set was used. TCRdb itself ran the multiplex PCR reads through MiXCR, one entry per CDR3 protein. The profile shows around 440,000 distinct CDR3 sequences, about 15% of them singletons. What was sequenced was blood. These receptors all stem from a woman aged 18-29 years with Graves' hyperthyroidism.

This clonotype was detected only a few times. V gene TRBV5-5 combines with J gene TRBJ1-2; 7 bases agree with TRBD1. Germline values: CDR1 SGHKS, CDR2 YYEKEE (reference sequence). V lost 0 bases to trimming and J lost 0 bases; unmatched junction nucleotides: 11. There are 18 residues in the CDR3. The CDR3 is CASSLARDSLRANYGYTF. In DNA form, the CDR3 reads TGTGCCAGCAGCTTGGCCCGGGACAGCTTACGAGCTAACTATGGCTACACCTTC.

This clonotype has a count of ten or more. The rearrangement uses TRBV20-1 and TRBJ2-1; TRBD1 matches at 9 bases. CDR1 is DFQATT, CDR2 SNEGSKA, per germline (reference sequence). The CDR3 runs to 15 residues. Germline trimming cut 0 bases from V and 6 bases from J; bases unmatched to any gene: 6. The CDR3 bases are TGCAGTGCTAGAGATGCAGGACAGGGGAGCAATGAGCAGTTCTTC. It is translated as CSARDAGQGSNEQFF.

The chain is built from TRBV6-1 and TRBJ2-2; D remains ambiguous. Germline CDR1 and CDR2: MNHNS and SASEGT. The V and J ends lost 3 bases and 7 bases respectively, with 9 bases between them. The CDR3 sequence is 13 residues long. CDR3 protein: CASSDTNGGELFF. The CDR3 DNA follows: TGTGCCAGCAGTGACACCAATGGCGGGGAGCTGTTTTTT.

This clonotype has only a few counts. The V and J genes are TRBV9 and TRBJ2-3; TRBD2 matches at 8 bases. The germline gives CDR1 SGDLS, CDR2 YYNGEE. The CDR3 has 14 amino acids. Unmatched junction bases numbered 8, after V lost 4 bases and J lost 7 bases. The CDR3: CASSPLAGGNTQYF. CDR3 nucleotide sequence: TGTGCCAGCAGCCCGCTAGCGGGTGGTAATACGCAGTATTTT.

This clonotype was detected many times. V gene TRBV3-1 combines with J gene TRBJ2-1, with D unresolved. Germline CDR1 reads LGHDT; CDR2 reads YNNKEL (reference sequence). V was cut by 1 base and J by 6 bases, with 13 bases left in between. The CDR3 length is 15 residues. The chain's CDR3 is CASSQVSIQANEQFF. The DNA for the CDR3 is TGTGCCAGCAGCCAAGTATCTATCCAGGCCAATGAGCAGTTCTTC.

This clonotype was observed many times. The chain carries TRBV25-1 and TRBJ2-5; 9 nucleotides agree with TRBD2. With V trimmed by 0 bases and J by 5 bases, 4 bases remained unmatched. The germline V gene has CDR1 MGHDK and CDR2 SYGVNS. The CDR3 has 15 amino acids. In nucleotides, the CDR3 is TGTGCCAGCAGTGAATATTGGGCGGGAGGGGAGACCCAGTACTTC. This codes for CASSEYWAGGETQYF.

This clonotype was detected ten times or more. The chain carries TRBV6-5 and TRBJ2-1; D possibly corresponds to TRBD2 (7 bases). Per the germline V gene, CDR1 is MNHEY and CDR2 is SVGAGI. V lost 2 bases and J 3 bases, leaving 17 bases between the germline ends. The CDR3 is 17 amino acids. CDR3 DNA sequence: TGTGCCAGCAGTTACAGTGGGGGGGCGGGGAACTACAATGAGCAGTTCTTC. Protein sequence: CASSYSGGAGNYNEQFF.

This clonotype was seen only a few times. For the CDR3, the DNA is TGTGCCAGTAGTCAGAGATGGACGGAGACCCAGTACTTC. Amino acid sequence: CASSQRWTETQYF. The rearrangement joins TRBV19 to TRBJ2-5; unclear D gene. The CDR3 extends over 13 amino acids. Trimming took 5 bases from V and 5 from J, leaving 12 bases between them. Germline V gives CDR1 LNHDA, CDR2 SQIVND (reference sequence). The full variable domain, rest sourced from reference TRBV19 and TRBJ2-5, is DGGITQSPKYLFRKEGQNVTLSCEQNLNHDAMYWYRQDPGQGLRLIYYSQIVNDFQKGDIAEGYSVSREKKESFPLTVTSAQKNPTAFYLCASSQRWTETQYFGPGTRLLVL.

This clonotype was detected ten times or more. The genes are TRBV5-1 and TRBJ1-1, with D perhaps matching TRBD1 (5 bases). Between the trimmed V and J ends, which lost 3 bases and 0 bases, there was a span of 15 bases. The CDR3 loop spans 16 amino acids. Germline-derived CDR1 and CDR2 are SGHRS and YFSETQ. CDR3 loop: CASSSRQKPMNTEAFF. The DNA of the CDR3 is TGCGCCAGCAGCTCCCGACAGAAACCAATGAACACTGAAGCTTTCTTT.

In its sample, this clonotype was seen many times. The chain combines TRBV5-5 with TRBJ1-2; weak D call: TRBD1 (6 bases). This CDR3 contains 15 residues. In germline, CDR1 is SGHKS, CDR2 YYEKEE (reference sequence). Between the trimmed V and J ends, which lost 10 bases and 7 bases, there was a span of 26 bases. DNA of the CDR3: TGTGCCGGATCGTGGATGGGGGCGGATTCCTCTGGCTACACCTTC. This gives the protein CAGSWMGADSSGYTF.

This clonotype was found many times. CDR3 bases: TGTGCCACCCTCTCGACAGGGGGCGGGCAGCCCCAGCATTTT. It yields the protein CATLSTGGGQPQHF. V is TRBV6-1 and J is TRBJ1-5; 10 bases align to TRBD1. This CDR3 is 14 amino acids long. The trim removed 10 bases at V and 7 bases at J, leaving 10 bases unmatched. CDR1 is MNHNS, CDR2 SASEGT, per germline.

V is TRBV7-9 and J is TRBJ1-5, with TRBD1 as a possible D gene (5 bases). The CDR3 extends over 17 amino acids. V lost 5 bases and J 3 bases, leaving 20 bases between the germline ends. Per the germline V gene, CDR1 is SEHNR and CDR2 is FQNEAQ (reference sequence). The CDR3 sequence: CASSLSGGSYSNQPQHF. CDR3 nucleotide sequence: TGTGCCAGCAGCCTATCTGGGGGATCATATTCCAATCAGCCCCAGCATTTT.

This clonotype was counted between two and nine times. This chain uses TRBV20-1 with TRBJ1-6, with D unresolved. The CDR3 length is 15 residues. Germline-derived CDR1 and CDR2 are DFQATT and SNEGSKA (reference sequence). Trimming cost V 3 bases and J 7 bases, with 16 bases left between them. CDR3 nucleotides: TGCAGTGCTAGTATAGGCAGTCAAGGAAATTCACCCCTCCACTTT. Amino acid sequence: CSASIGSQGNSPLHF.

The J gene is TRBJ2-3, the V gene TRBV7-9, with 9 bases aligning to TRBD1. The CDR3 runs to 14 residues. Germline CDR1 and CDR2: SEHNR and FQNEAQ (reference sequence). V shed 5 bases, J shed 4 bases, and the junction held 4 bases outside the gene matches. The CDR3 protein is CASSRDRAPDTQYF. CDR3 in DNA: TGTGCCAGCAGCCGGGACAGGGCCCCAGATACGCAGTATTTT.

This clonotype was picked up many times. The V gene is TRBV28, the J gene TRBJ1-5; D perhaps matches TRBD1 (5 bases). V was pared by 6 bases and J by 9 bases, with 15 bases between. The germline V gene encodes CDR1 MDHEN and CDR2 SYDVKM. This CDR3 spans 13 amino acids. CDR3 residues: CASRGPSQPPQHF. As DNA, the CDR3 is TGTGCCAGCAGGGGGCCCTCCCAGCCGCCCCAGCATTTT. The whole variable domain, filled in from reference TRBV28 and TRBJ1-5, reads DVKVTQSSRYLVKRTGEKVFLECVQDMDHENMFWYRQDPGLGLRLIYFSYDVKMKEKGDIPEGYSVSREKKERFSLILESASTNQTSMYLCASRGPSQPPQHFGDGTRLSIL.

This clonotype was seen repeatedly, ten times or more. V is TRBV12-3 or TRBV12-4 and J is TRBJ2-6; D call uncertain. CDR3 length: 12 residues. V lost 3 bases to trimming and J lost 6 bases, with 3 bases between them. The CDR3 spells CASSFEANVLTF. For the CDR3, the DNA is TGTGCCAGCAGTTTTGAGGCCAACGTCCTGACTTTC.

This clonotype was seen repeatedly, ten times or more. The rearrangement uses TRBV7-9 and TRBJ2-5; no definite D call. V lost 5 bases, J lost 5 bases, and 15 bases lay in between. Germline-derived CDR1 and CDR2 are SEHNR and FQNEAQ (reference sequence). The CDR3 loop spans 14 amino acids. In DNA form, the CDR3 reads TGTGCCAGCAGCCCTCCCATGAGTTCGGAGACCCAGTACTTC. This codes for CASSPPMSSETQYF.

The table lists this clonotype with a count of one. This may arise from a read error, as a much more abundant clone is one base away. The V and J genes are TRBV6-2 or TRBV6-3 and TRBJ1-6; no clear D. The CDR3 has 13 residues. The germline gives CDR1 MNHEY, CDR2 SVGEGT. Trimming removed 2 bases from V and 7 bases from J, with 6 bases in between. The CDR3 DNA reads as TGTGCCAGCAGTTACGGGAAGAATTCACCCCTCCACTTT. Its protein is CASSYGKNSPLHF.

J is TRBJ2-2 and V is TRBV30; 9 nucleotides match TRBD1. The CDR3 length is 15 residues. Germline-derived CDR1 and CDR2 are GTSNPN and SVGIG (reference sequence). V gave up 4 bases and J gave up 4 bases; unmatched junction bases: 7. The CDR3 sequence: CAWTGQGRGTGELFF. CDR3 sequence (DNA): TGTGCCTGGACAGGACAGGGGCGCGGCACCGGGGAGCTGTTTTTT.

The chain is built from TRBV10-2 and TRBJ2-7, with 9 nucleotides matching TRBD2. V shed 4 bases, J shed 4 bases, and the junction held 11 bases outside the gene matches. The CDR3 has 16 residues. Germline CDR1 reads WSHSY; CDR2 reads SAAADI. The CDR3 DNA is TGCGCCAGCAGTGTGATGACTAGCGGAGGGAGATACGAGCAGTACTTC. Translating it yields CASSVMTSGGRYEQYF.

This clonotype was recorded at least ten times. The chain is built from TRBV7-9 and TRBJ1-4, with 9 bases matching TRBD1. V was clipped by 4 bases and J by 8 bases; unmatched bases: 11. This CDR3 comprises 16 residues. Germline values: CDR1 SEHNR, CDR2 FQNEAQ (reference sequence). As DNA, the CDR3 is TGTGCCAGCAGCTCAGATTGGGACAGGGTAGGAGAAAAACTGTTTTTT. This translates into CASSSDWDRVGEKLFF.

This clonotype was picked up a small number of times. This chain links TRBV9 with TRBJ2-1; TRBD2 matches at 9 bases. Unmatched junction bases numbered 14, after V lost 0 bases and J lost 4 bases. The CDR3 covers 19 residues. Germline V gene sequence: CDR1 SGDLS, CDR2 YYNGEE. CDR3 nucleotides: TGTGCCAGCAGCGTAGGCGAGGGATTTCGACTAGCGGTATACAATGAGCAGTTCTTC. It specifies CASSVGEGFRLAVYNEQFF.

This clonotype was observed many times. CDR3 sequence reads: CASGWGLAYNSPLHF. In nucleotides, the CDR3 is TGTGCTAGTGGTTGGGGATTGGCTTATAATTCACCCCTCCACTTT. This chain joins TRBV12-5 and TRBJ1-6; D is ambiguous. Germline values: CDR1 LGHNT, CDR2 FRNRAP. The CDR3 is made up of 15 amino acids. Trimming stripped 4 bases from V and 4 bases from J, with 11 bases between.

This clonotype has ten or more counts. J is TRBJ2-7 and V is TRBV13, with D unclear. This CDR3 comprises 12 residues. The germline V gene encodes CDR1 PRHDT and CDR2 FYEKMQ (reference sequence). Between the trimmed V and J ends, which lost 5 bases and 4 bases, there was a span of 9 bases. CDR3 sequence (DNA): TGTGCCAGCAGCCAAGGACGTTACGAGCAGTACTTC. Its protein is CASSQGRYEQYF.

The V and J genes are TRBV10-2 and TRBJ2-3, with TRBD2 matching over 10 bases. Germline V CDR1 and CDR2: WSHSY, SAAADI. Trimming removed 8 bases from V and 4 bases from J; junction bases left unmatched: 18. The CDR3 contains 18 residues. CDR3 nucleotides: TGCGCCAGCCGCGAGAAAAGCGGGGGGGCCGGGTTGGCAGATACGCAGTATTTT. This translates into CASREKSGGAGLADTQYF.

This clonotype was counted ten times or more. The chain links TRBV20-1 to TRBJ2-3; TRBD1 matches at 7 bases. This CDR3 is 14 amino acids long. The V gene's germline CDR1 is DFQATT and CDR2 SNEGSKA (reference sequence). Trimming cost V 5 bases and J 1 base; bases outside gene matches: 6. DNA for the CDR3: TGCAGTGCTTATACAGGGGTTCGCACAGATACGCAGTATTTT. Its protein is CSAYTGVRTDTQYF.